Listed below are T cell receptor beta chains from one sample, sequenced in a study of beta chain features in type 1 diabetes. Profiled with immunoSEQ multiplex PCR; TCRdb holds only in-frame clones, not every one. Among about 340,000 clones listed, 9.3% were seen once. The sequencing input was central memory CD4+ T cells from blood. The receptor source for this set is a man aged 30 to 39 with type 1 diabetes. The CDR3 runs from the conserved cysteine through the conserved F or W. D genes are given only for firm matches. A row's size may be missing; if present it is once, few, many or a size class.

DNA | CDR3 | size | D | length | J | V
TGTGCCAGCAGCCCCCGGACGAGGGGCAATGAAAAACTGTTTTTT | CASSPRTRGNEKLFF | NA | NA | 15 | TRBJ1-4 | TRBV9
TGTGCCAGCAGCTTACAGTCCCCTTACAATGAGCAGTTCTTC | CASSLQSPYNEQFF | few | NA | 14 | TRBJ2-1 | TRBV7-9
TGTGCCAGCAGCACCCGGGAGTCTTACTACACCTTC | CASSTRESYYTF | NA | NA | 12 | TRBJ1-2 | TRBV7-2
TGTGCCAGCAGCTTAGCCCGGACAGCTAACACTGAAGCTTTCTTT | CASSLARTANTEAFF | NA | NA | 15 | TRBJ1-1 | TRBV7-2
TGTGCCAGCTCACCACGAGGGTCTGGGGCCAACGTCCTGACTTTC | CASSPRGSGANVLTF | NA | NA | 15 | TRBJ2-6 | TRBV18
TGTGCCAGCAGCCCAACCTCAGATACGCAGTATTTT | CASSPTSDTQYF | NA | NA | 12 | TRBJ2-3 | TRBV7-9
TGTGGTCCGGGGAGTTTTAGCAATCAGCCCCAGCATTTT | CGPGSFSNQPQHF | few | NA | 13 | TRBJ1-5 | TRBV12-5
TGCGCCAGCAGCTCTGGACAGGGTAGAGCAGAGACCCAGTACTTC | CASSSGQGRAETQYF | NA | TRBD1 | 15 | TRBJ2-5 | TRBV5-1
TGTGCCAGCAGCCCCCCTCAGGAGACCCAGTACTTC | CASSPPQETQYF | NA | NA | 12 | TRBJ2-5 | TRBV7-2
TGTGCCAGCAGCGCCGGGACTTATATCGATGAGCAGTTCTTC | CASSAGTYIDEQFF | NA | NA | 14 | TRBJ2-1 | TRBV7-2
TGCGCCAGCAGCCCATTGGACAGGGTAAATGGGGCCAACGTCCTGACTTTC | CASSPLDRVNGANVLTF | NA | TRBD1 | 17 | TRBJ2-6 | TRBV5-1
TGCGCCAGCAGCCAAGGGACAGGGGGCATTTGGACGGTTTCACCCCTCCACTTT | CASSQGTGGIWTVSPLHF | NA | TRBD1 | 18 | TRBJ1-6 | TRBV4-3
TGTGCCAGCAGCTTAACTAGCGGGGGGTGGACAGATACGCAGTATTTT | CASSLTSGGWTDTQYF | NA | TRBD2 | 16 | TRBJ2-3 | TRBV7-9
TGTGCCAGCAGCTTAGCGGTTGGGACAGGGGATCTCGAGCAGTACTTC | CASSLAVGTGDLEQYF | few | TRBD1 | 16 | TRBJ2-7 | TRBV7-2
TGTGCCAGCAGCCCGAGGGGGAGGGGAGTAGAGACCCAGTACTTC | CASSPRGRGVETQYF | NA | NA | 15 | TRBJ2-5 | TRBV9
TGCGCCAGCAGCCAAGAAAGGGCTAGCGGGGGGCGGGACAATGAGCAGTTCTTC | CASSQERASGGRDNEQFF | few | TRBD2 | 18 | TRBJ2-1 | TRBV4-1
TGTGCCAGCAGTTTGACTGGAGATAATTCACCCCTCCACTTT | CASSLTGDNSPLHF | NA | NA | 14 | TRBJ1-6 | TRBV27
TGCGCCAGCAGCCAAGCTGCCGAAGCTTTCTTT | CASSQAAEAFF | NA | NA | 11 | TRBJ1-1 | TRBV4-1